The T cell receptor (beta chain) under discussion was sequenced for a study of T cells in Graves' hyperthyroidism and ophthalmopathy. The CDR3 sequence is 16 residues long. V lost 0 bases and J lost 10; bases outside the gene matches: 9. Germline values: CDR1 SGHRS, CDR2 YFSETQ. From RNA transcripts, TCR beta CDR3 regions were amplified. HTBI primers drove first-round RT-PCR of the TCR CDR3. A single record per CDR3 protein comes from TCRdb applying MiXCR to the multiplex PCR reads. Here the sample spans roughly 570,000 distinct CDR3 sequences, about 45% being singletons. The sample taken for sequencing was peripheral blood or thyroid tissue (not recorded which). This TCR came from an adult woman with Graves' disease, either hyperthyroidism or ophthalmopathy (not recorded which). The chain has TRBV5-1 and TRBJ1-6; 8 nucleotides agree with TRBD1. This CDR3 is CASSLEDRATGSPLHF. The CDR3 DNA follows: TGCGCCAGCAGCTTGGAGGACAGGGCAACAGGATCACCCCTCCACTTT. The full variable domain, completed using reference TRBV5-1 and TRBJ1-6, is KAGVTQTPRYLIKTRGQQVTLSCSPISGHRSVSWYQQTPGQGLQFLFEYFSETQRNKGNFPGRFSGRQFSNSRSEMNVSTLELGDSALYLCASSLEDRATGSPLHFGNGTRLTVT.